The clone carrying this T cell receptor (beta chain) was observed a few times. The antigen is not known. The sample belongs to a study of T-cell memory formation after mild COVID-19. Background on the study: Largely donor-specific sequence clusters came from two donors. Notes on the study in general: Most CD4+ clones that shrank were in CM and EM, while CD8+ ones turned up in EMRA.

The germline V and J ends were trimmed by 0 bases and 0 bases, with 10 bases remaining between them. CDR1 is SGHRS, CDR2 YFSETQ, per germline. The CDR3 consists of 16 residues. TCRdb independently ran MiXCR on the 5' RACE reads; one entry per CDR3 protein. The sample includes under 350,000 distinct CDR3 sequences, 15% to 20% of them seen just once. The receptor comes from a man younger than 35 who had mild COVID-19 (a few samples of this study predate the infection). Cell type and time point are not known. The chain couples TRBV5-1 to TRBJ1-3; D is ambiguous. The sample consisted of PBMCs or a T cell subset sorted from them (not recorded which). The DNA for the CDR3 is TGCGCCAGCAGCTTGGGGATGCCCAACTCTGGAAACACCATATATTTT. The encoded protein is CASSLGMPNSGNTIYF.